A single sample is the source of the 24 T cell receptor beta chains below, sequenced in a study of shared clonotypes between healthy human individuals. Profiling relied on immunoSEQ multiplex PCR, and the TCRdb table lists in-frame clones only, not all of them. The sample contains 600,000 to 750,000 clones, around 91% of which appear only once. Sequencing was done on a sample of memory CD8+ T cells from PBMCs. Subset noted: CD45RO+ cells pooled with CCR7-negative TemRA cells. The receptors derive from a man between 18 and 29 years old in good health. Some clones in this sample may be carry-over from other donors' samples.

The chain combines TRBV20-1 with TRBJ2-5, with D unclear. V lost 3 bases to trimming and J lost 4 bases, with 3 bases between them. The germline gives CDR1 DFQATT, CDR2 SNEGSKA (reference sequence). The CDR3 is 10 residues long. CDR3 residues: CSASSETQYF. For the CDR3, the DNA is TGCAGTGCTAGTTCAGAGACCCAGTACTTC.

CDR3 nucleotides: TGTGCCAGCAGTTTGGGGGGCCGCGAGGGCTACACACAAGAGACCCAGTACTTC. Its translation: CASSLGGREGYTQETQYF. V is TRBV28 and J is TRBJ2-5; D could derive from TRBD1 or TRBD2 (6 bases each). Germline V CDR1 and CDR2: MDHEN, SYDVKM. There are 18 residues in the CDR3. V was trimmed by 3 bases and J by 2 bases, leaving 22 bases between them. Full variable domain (remainder filled in from reference TRBV28 and TRBJ2-5): DVKVTQSSRYLVKRTGEKVFLECVQDMDHENMFWYRQDPGLGLRLIYFSYDVKMKEKGDIPEGYSVSREKKERFSLILESASTNQTSMYLCASSLGGREGYTQETQYFGPGTRLLVL.

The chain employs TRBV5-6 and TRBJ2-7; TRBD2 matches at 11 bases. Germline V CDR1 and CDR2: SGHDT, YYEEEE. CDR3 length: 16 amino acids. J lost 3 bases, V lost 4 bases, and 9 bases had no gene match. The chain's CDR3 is CASSPYPTSGIYEQYF. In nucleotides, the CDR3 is TGTGCCAGCAGCCCTTACCCGACTAGCGGGATCTACGAGCAGTACTTC. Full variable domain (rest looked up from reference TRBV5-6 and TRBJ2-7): DAGVTQSPTHLIKTRGQQVTLRCSPKSGHDTVSWYQQALGQGPQFIFQYYEEEERQRGNFPDRFSGHQFPNYSSELNVNALLLGDSALYLCASSPYPTSGIYEQYFGPGTRLTVT.

As DNA, the CDR3 is TGTGCCAGCAGCCCCAGCGGGGCACAAGCTGGTGAAAAACTGTTTTTT. This sequence encodes CASSPSGAQAGEKLFF. The chain links TRBV9 to TRBJ1-4, with D possibly being TRBD1 (5 bases). Germline loops: CDR1 SGDLS, CDR2 YYNGEE. The length of the CDR3 is 16 residues. The V gene lost 4 bases and the J gene lost 7 bases, with 20 bases spanning the gap. The full variable domain, completed using reference TRBV9 and TRBJ1-4, is DSGVTQTPKHLITATGQRVTLRCSPRSGDLSVYWYQQSLDQGLQFLIQYYNGEERAKGNILERFSAQQFPDLHSELNLSSLELGDSALYFCASSPSGAQAGEKLFFGSGTQLSVL.

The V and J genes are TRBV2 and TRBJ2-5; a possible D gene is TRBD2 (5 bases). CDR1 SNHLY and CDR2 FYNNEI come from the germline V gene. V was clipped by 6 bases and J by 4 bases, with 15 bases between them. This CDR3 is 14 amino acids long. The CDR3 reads CASRIWTRGETQYF. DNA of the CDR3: TGTGCCAGCAGGATCTGGACCCGGGGAGAGACCCAGTACTTC.

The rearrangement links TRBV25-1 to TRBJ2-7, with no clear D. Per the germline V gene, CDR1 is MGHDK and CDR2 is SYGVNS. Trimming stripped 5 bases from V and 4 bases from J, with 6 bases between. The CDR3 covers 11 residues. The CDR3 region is CASSTIYEQYF. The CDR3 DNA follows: TGTGCCAGCAGTACAATATACGAGCAGTACTTC.

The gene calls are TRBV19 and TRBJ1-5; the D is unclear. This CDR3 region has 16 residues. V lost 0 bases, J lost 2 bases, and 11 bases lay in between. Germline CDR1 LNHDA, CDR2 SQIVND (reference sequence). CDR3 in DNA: TGTGCCAGTAGTATAGAGCGATCCACGGGCAATCAGCCCCAGCATTTT. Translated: CASSIERSTGNQPQHF.

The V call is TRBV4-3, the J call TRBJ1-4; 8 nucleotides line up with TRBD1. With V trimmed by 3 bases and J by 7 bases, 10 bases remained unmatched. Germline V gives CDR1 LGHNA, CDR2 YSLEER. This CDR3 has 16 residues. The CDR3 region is CASSHTRGTGFEKLFF. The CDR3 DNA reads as TGCGCCAGCAGCCACACCAGAGGGACAGGATTTGAAAAACTGTTTTTT.

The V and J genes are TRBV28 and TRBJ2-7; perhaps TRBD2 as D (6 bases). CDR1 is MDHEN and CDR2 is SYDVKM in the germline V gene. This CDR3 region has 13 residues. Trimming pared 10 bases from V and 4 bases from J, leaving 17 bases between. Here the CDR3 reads CATGPGEVYEQYF. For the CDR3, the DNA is TGTGCCACTGGTCCGGGAGAGGTGTACGAGCAGTACTTC.

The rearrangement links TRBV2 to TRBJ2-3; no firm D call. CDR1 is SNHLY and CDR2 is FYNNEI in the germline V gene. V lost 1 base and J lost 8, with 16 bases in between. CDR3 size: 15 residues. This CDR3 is CASSEDLGFQSTQYF. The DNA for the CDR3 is TGTGCCAGCAGTGAAGACCTTGGCTTCCAAAGTACGCAGTATTTT.

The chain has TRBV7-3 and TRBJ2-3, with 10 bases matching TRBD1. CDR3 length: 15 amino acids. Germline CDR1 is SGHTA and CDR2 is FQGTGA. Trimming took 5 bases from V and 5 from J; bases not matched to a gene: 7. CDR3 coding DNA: TGTGCCAGCAGCCTCCAGACAGGGGGCAGAGATACGCAGTATTTT. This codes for CASSLQTGGRDTQYF.

The CDR3 sequence: CSVVPPPLEDTQYF. The DNA of the CDR3 is TGCAGCGTTGTCCCCCCCCCTTTGGAAGATACGCAGTATTTT. This sequence joins TRBV29-1 and TRBJ2-3; D call uncertain. Between the trimmed V and J ends, which lost 4 bases and 5 bases, there was a span of 16 bases. CDR1 and CDR2 from the germline V gene are SQVTM and ANQGSEA. This CDR3 comprises 14 residues.

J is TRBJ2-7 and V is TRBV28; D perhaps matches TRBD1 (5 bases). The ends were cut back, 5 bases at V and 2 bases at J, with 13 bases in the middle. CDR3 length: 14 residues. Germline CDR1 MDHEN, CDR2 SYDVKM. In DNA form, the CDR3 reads TGTGCCAGCAGTCCACGGACACGGACCTACGAGCAGTACTTC. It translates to CASSPRTRTYEQYF.

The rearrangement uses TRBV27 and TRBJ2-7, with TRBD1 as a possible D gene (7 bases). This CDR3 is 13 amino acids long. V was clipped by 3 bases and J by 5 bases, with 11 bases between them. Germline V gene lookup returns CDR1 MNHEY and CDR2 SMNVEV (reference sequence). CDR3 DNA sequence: TGTGCCAGCAGTTTGACAGGGAGGCACGAGCAGTACTTC. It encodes CASSLTGRHEQYF.

CDR3: CASSRGGGNQPQHF. CDR3 DNA sequence: TGTGCCAGCAGCAGGGGAGGGGGAAATCAGCCCCAGCATTTT. The rearrangement links TRBV7-9 to TRBJ1-5, with a weak D call TRBD1 (6 bases). Germline V gene data show CDR1 as SEHNR and CDR2 as FQNEAQ (reference sequence). The V end was cut by 5 bases, the J end by 4 bases, with 12 bases between. This CDR3 has 14 residues.

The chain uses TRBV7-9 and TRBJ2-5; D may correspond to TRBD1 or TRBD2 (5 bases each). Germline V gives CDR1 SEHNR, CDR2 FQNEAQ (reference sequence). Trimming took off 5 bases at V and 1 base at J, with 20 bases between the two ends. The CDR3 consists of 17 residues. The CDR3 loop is CASSTPNDPGPQETQYF. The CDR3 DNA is TGTGCCAGCAGCACACCAAATGATCCGGGGCCCCAAGAGACCCAGTACTTC. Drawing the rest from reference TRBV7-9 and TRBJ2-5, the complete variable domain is DTGVSQNPRHKITKRGQNVTFRCDPISEHNRLYWYRQTLGQGPEFLTYFQNEAQLEKSRLLSDRFSAERPKGSFSTLEIQRTEQGDSAMYLCASSTPNDPGPQETQYFGPGTRLLVL.

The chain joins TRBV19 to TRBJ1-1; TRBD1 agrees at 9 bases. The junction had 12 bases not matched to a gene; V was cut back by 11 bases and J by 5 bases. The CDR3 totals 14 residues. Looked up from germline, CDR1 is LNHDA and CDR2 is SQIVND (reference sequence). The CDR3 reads CAPRGDRVGTEAFF. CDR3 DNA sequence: TGTGCCCCTAGAGGGGACAGGGTGGGTACTGAAGCTTTCTTT. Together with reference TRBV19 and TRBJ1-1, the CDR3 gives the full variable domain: DGGITQSPKYLFRKEGQNVTLSCEQNLNHDAMYWYRQDPGQGLRLIYYSQIVNDFQKGDIAEGYSVSREKKESFPLTVTSAQKNPTAFYLCAPRGDRVGTEAFFGQGTRLTVV.

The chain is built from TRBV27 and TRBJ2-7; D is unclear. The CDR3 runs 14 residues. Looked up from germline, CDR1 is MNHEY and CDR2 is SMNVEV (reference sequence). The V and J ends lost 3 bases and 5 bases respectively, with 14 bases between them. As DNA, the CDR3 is TGTGCCAGCAGTTTTGGCGATCTGGTGAACGAGCAGTACTTC. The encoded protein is CASSFGDLVNEQYF.

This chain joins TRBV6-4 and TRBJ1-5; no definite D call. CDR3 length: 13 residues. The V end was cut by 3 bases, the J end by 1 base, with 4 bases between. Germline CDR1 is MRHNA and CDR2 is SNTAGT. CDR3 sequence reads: CASSESSNQPQHF. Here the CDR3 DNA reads TGTGCCAGCAGTGAATCCAGCAATCAGCCCCAGCATTTT.

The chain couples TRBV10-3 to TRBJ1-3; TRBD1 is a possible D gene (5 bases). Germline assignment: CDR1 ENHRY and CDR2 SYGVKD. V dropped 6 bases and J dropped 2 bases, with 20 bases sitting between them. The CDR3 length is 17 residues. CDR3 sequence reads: CAIRIYDGGAAGNTIYF. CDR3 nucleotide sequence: TGTGCCATCAGGATATACGACGGTGGGGCTGCTGGAAACACCATATATTTT.

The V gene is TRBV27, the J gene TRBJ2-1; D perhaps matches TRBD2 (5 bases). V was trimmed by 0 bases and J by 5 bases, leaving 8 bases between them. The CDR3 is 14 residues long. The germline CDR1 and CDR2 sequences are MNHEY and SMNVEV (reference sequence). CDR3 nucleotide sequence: TGTGCCAGCAGTTTATCGAGGAGGAACAATGAGCAGTTCTTC. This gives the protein CASSLSRRNNEQFF.

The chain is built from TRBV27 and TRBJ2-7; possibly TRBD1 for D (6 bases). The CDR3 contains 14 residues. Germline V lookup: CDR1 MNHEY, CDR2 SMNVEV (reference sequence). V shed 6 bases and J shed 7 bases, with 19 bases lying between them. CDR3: CASSVTGTWGEQYF. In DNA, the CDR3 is TGTGCCAGCAGCGTCACCGGGACATGGGGGGAGCAGTACTTC.

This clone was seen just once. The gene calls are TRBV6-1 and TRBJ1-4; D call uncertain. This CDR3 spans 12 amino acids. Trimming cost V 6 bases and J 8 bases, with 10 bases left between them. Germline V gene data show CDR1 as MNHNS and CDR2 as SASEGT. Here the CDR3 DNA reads TGTGCCAGCAGGCCTACAATGGAAAAACTGTTTTTT. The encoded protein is CASRPTMEKLFF.

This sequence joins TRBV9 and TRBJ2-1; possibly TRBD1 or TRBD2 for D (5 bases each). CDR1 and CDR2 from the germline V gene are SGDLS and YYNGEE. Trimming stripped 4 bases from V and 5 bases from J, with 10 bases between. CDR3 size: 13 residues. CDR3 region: CASSRGADNEQFF. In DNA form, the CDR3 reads TGTGCCAGCAGCAGGGGAGCGGACAATGAGCAGTTCTTC.